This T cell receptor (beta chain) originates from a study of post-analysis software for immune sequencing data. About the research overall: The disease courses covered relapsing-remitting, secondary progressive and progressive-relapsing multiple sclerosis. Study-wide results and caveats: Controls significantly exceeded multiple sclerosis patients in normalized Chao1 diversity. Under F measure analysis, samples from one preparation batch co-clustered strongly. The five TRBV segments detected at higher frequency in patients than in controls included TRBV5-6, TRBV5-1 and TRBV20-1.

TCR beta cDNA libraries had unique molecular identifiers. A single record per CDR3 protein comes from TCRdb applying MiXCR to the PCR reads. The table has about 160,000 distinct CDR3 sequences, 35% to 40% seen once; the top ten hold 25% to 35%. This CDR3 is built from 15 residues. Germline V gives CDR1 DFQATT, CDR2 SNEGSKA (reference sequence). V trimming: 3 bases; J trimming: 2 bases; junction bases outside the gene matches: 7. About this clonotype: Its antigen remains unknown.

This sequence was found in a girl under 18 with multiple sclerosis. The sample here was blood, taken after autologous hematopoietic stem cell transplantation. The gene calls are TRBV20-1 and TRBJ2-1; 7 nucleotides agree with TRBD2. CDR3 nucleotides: TGCAGTGCTAGTACCGGACTAGTGACCTACAATGAGCAGTTCTTC. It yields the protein CSASTGLVTYNEQFF.